The 27 T cell receptor beta chains below all came from one sample that was sequenced in a study of shared clonotypes between healthy human individuals. Clones were sequenced by immunoSEQ multiplex PCR, and TCRdb holds only the in-frame ones, with some missing. The sample includes more than 1.2 million clones, approximately 98.5% seen only once; the top ten take about 0.35%. The source material was naive CD4+ T cells sorted from blood. Subset of the sample: CD45RA+ positively selected. The receptor set was obtained from a man younger than 45 in good health.

The rearrangement uses TRBV5-1 and TRBJ2-1, with D possibly TRBD2 on 6 matching bases. This CDR3 has 15 residues. The germline CDR1 and CDR2 sequences are SGHRS and YFSETQ. Trimming stripped 4 bases from V and 3 bases from J, with 14 bases between. The CDR3 region is CASSPSGLNYNEQFF. For the CDR3, the DNA is TGCGCCAGCAGCCCGAGCGGGTTGAACTACAATGAGCAGTTCTTC.

J is TRBJ1-1 and V is TRBV18; D call uncertain. The V and J ends lost 3 bases and 5 bases respectively, with 7 bases between them. The germline V gene has CDR1 KGHSH and CDR2 LQKENI. The CDR3 spans 12 residues. The CDR3 nucleotides read TGTGCCAGCTCACCGATCGAGACTGAAGCTTTCTTT. This codes for CASSPIETEAFF.

The table lists this clone with a count of one. The rearrangement joins TRBV28 to TRBJ1-5, with 8 bases that match TRBD1. With 6 bases clipped from V and 6 bases from J, the junction kept 4 bases outside the gene matches. Germline loops: CDR1 MDHEN, CDR2 SYDVKM. The CDR3 sequence is 13 residues long. This chain's CDR3 is CASSTGGFQPQHF. CDR3 in DNA: TGTGCCAGCAGCACAGGGGGTTTTCAGCCCCAGCATTTT.

The J gene is TRBJ1-2, the V gene TRBV5-6; 8 bases match TRBD1. This CDR3 contains 15 residues. V was pared by 5 bases and J by 4 bases, with 10 bases of the junction left unmatched. Germline CDR1 reads SGHDT; CDR2 reads YYEEEE. This CDR3 reads CASRGTGGIPYGYTF. As DNA, the CDR3 is TGTGCCAGCAGAGGGACAGGTGGAATTCCCTATGGCTACACCTTC.

The rearrangement links TRBV28 to TRBJ1-2; no reliable D call. The CDR3 loop spans 12 amino acids. Germline CDR1 and CDR2: MDHEN and SYDVKM. Between the trimmed V and J ends, which lost 4 bases and 4 bases, there was a span of 7 bases. The chain's CDR3 is CASSSRLYGYTF. As DNA, the CDR3 is TGTGCCAGCAGTTCAAGACTCTATGGCTACACCTTC.

As for this clone: The same CDR3 is also encoded by other DNA sequences in this sample. The chain has TRBV10-2 and TRBJ1-4; unclear D gene. V lost 3 bases, J lost 0 bases, and 5 bases lay in between. Germline V gives CDR1 WSHSY, CDR2 SAAADI. The CDR3 has 14 amino acids. The CDR3 bases are TGCGCCAGCAGTGACCGAGCAACTAATGAAAAACTGTTTTTT. Its protein is CASSDRATNEKLFF.

CDR3 DNA: TGTGCCAGCAGTGAACAGTACAGGGGCCCCTCCTACGAGCAGTACTTC. It translates to CASSEQYRGPSYEQYF. The genes are TRBV6-1 and TRBJ2-7; 7 bases are shared with TRBD1. Germline assignment: CDR1 MNHNS and CDR2 SASEGT. The CDR3 runs 16 residues. Germline trimming cut 2 bases from V and 0 bases from J; bases unmatched to any gene: 7.

V usage is TRBV28 and J usage is TRBJ1-2; a possible D gene is TRBD1 (6 bases). V was cut by 2 bases and J by 5 bases, with 12 bases left in between. This CDR3 region has 14 residues. Germline V gene sequence: CDR1 MDHEN, CDR2 SYDVKM. The CDR3 coding sequence is TGTGCCAGCAGTTTAACCGGACAGATTTATGGCTACACCTTC. Translating it yields CASSLTGQIYGYTF.

J is TRBJ2-1 and V is TRBV4-1; D may be TRBD1 (6 bases). The CDR3 contains 16 residues. Per germline, CDR1 MGHRA and CDR2 YSYEKL. V lost 0 bases and J lost 0, with 9 bases in between. This CDR3 reads CASSQDDRSSYNEQFF. CDR3 nucleotide sequence: TGCGCCAGCAGCCAAGATGACAGGAGCTCCTACAATGAGCAGTTCTTC.

This clone was detected once. This chain links TRBV7-6 with TRBJ2-5; 10 positions match TRBD2. Trimming cost V 6 bases and J 5 bases; bases outside gene matches: 9. The CDR3 consists of 15 residues. In germline, CDR1 is SGHVS, CDR2 FNYEAQ. The DNA for the CDR3 is TGTGCCAGCAGTCCCAGCGGGAGGGCTAGGGAGACCCAGTACTTC. Translating it yields CASSPSGRARETQYF.

This chain connects TRBV7-9 to TRBJ1-2; possibly TRBD1 for D (6 bases). With 3 bases removed from V and 2 bases from J, the gap between germline ends came to 16 bases. The CDR3 sequence is 16 residues long. Per germline, CDR1 SEHNR and CDR2 FQNEAQ (reference sequence). The CDR3 loop is CASSFASLGGNYGYTF. The CDR3 DNA follows: TGTGCCAGCAGCTTCGCCTCGCTGGGGGGCAACTATGGCTACACCTTC. Filled out from reference TRBV7-9 and TRBJ1-2, the complete variable domain reads DTGVSQNPRHKITKRGQNVTFRCDPISEHNRLYWYRQTLGQGPEFLTYFQNEAQLEKSRLLSDRFSAERPKGSFSTLEIQRTEQGDSAMYLCASSFASLGGNYGYTFGSGTRLTVV.

The rearrangement uses TRBV15 and TRBJ2-1; TRBD2 matches at 10 bases. Germline loops: CDR1 LNHNV, CDR2 YYDKDF (reference sequence). The V segment lost 3 bases and the J segment 4 bases; nucleotides outside the gene matches: 24. This CDR3 is built from 22 residues. The CDR3 region is CATSRDRTGQVNLAGEYNEQFF. The CDR3 DNA reads as TGTGCCACCAGCAGGGACAGAACAGGGCAGGTTAACCTAGCGGGAGAGTACAATGAGCAGTTCTTC.

The chain recombines TRBV2 with TRBJ1-2; TRBD1 might be the D (5 bases). V shed 4 bases and J shed 7 bases, with 19 bases lying between them. The germline V gene encodes CDR1 SNHLY and CDR2 FYNNEI. The CDR3 spans 15 residues. The CDR3 nucleotides read TGTGCCAGCAGTGTTCAGGGAGGGGATACGGGTGGCTACACCTTC. Protein product: CASSVQGGDTGGYTF.

The rearrangement uses TRBV7-2 and TRBJ2-7; D may be TRBD2 (6 bases). V lost 0 bases and J lost 0, with 12 bases in between. The CDR3 spans 16 residues. Germline V gene data show CDR1 as SGHTA and CDR2 as FQGNSA. This CDR3 is CASSLAPLAYSYEQYF. CDR3 DNA sequence: TGTGCCAGCAGCTTAGCCCCTCTAGCGTACTCCTACGAGCAGTACTTC. The full variable domain, completed using reference TRBV7-2 and TRBJ2-7, is GAGVSQSPSNKVTEKGKDVELRCDPISGHTALYWYRQSLGQGLEFLIYFQGNSAPDKSGLPSDRFSAERTGGSVSTLTIQRTQQEDSAVYLCASSLAPLAYSYEQYFGPGTRLTVT.

The CDR3 DNA sequence: TGTGCCAGCAGCTTGAGGGGAATGGAGGCGGGTACGCAGTATTTT. Protein product: CASSLRGMEAGTQYF. The chain combines TRBV5-4 with TRBJ2-3; D tentatively fits TRBD1 or TRBD2 (5 bases each). Per germline, CDR1 SGHNT and CDR2 YYREEE (reference sequence). V dropped 1 base and J dropped 8 bases, with 17 bases sitting between them. The CDR3 length is 15 residues.

V gene TRBV6-5 combines with J gene TRBJ1-5; tentative D call: TRBD1 (6 bases). Germline CDR1 is MNHEY and CDR2 is SVGAGI. This CDR3 is 13 amino acids long. Trimming left V 6 bases short and J 3 bases short, with 9 bases between. CDR3 region: CASRDSINQPQHF. CDR3 nucleotides: TGTGCCAGCAGGGACAGTATCAATCAGCCCCAGCATTTT.

This clone was found once. The chain has TRBV11-2 and TRBJ2-7, with D unresolved. Germline assignment: CDR1 SGHAT and CDR2 FQNNGV. The V end was cut by 1 base, the J end by 3 bases, with 10 bases between. The CDR3 spans 14 residues. CDR3 sequence: CASSLVGEYYEQYF. For the CDR3, the DNA is TGTGCCAGCAGCTTAGTGGGCGAGTACTACGAGCAGTACTTC.

In the case of this clone: Other DNA sequences in the sample encode the same CDR3. The rearrangement joins TRBV10-3 to TRBJ2-7, with TRBD2 matching over 8 bases. The germline V gene encodes CDR1 ENHRY and CDR2 SYGVKD. This CDR3 region has 15 residues. With V trimmed by 6 bases and J by 0 bases, 7 bases remained unmatched. CDR3 nucleotide sequence: TGTGCCATCAGCCTTACTAGCGGTAGCTCCTACGAGCAGTACTTC. Translated: CAISLTSGSSYEQYF.

This clone is a singleton in its sample. This CDR3 is also generated by other DNA sequences in the sample. The DNA for the CDR3 is TGTGCCAGCAGTTTATCGGGAGAGACCCAGTACTTC. Its protein product is CASSLSGETQYF. The V and J genes are TRBV28 and TRBJ2-5; D is uncertain. V shed 1 base and J shed 4 bases, with 4 bases lying between them. The length of the CDR3 is 12 residues. The V gene's germline CDR1 is MDHEN and CDR2 SYDVKM.

The J gene is TRBJ2-1, the V gene TRBV7-6; D may be TRBD1 or TRBD2 (5 bases each). Germline values: CDR1 SGHVS, CDR2 FNYEAQ. This CDR3 contains 15 residues. V shed 8 bases and J shed 2 bases, with 16 bases lying between them. The CDR3 DNA is TGTGCCAGCGGAACGTCCGGGACCCCCTACAATGAGCAGTTCTTC. It translates to CASGTSGTPYNEQFF.

The V and J genes are TRBV5-1 and TRBJ2-3; D is perhaps TRBD1 (5 bases). This CDR3 spans 16 amino acids. Germline CDR1 is SGHRS and CDR2 is YFSETQ. Trimming stripped 0 bases from V and 2 bases from J, with 13 bases between. CDR3 protein: CASSLGQGNPTDTQYF. As DNA, the CDR3 is TGCGCCAGCAGCTTGGGGCAGGGAAACCCCACAGATACGCAGTATTTT. The variable domain in full, completed from reference TRBV5-1 and TRBJ2-3, reads KAGVTQTPRYLIKTRGQQVTLSCSPISGHRSVSWYQQTPGQGLQFLFEYFSETQRNKGNFPGRFSGRQFSNSRSEMNVSTLELGDSALYLCASSLGQGNPTDTQYFGPGTRLTVL.

The chain combines TRBV7-9 with TRBJ2-2; D might be TRBD1 or TRBD2, each matching 5 bases. V dropped 5 bases and J dropped 4 bases, with 20 bases sitting between them. Looked up from germline, CDR1 is SEHNR and CDR2 is FQNEAQ (reference sequence). The CDR3 is made up of 17 amino acids. The CDR3 sequence is CASSPTRDRKTTGELFF. The CDR3 nucleotides read TGTGCCAGCAGCCCGACCCGGGACCGCAAGACCACCGGGGAGCTGTTTTTT.

The V gene is TRBV5-1, the J gene TRBJ1-1; a possible D gene is TRBD1 (5 bases). CDR3 length: 14 amino acids. V shed 6 bases and J shed 4 bases, with 16 bases lying between them. CDR1 and CDR2 (germline): SGHRS, YFSETQ. The CDR3 DNA reads TGCGCCAGCAAGAAGGGGCAGGGAGGCACTGAAGCTTTCTTT. It yields the protein CASKKGQGGTEAFF.

The chain recombines TRBV7-2 with TRBJ2-1; weak D call: TRBD2 (6 bases). The V and J ends lost 1 base and 12 bases respectively, with 28 bases between them. The CDR3 loop spans 18 amino acids. Looked up from germline, CDR1 is SGHTA and CDR2 is FQGNSA. CDR3 sequence reads: CASSLDSPMSSDVEGQFF. CDR3 nucleotide sequence: TGTGCCAGCAGCTTAGACAGTCCCATGTCTTCTGACGTGGAGGGGCAGTTCTTC.

The CDR3 DNA sequence: TGTGCCAGTAGTATCAGGGGCTCGGAGACCCAGTACTTC. This codes for CASSIRGSETQYF. The chain links TRBV19 to TRBJ2-5; D possibly corresponds to TRBD1 (6 bases). The CDR3 loop spans 13 amino acids. CDR1 is LNHDA, CDR2 SQIVND, per germline (reference sequence). Trimming took off 3 bases at V and 5 bases at J, with 10 bases between the two ends.

In its sample, this clone was seen once. This rearrangement joins TRBV6-6 to TRBJ1-5, with 7 nucleotides matching TRBD1. This CDR3 has 15 amino acids. Germline loops: CDR1 MNHNY, CDR2 SVGAGI (reference sequence). V was clipped by 2 bases and J by 5 bases; unmatched bases: 6. The CDR3 loop reads CASSYTQGGYQPQHF. The CDR3 nucleotides read TGTGCCAGCAGTTACACCCAGGGGGGCTATCAGCCCCAGCATTTT.

The V gene is TRBV11-3, the J gene TRBJ2-1, with 11 bases that match TRBD2. The junction had 10 bases not matched to a gene; V was cut back by 1 base and J by 8 bases. Germline V CDR1 and CDR2: SGHNT, YENEEA. The CDR3 runs to 17 residues. Here the CDR3 reads CASSLGFDSGREHEQFF. DNA for the CDR3: TGTGCCAGCAGCTTAGGATTCGATAGCGGGAGGGAGCATGAGCAGTTCTTC.